Listed here are 23 T cell receptor beta chains from one sample, sequenced in a study of cytomegalovirus exposure and HLA in healthy donors. The PCR employed 60 Vbeta primers together with 13 Jbeta primers. The data were produced by immunoSEQ multiplex PCR, yet TCRdb's version contains in-frame clones alone and is incomplete. The data contain roughly 180,000 clones, 84% of them seen just once; the ten biggest clones take up around 0.26%. What was sequenced was PBMCs. The source is a boy between 10 and 17 years old in good health and CMV-seronegative.

CDR3: CASSIPRTGKRNTIYF. CDR3 coding DNA: TGTGCCAGTAGTATACCCCGGACAGGGAAGAGAAACACCATATATTTT. The chain has TRBV19 and TRBJ1-3; 8 bases match TRBD1. Looked up from germline, CDR1 is LNHDA and CDR2 is SQIVND (reference sequence). The CDR3 covers 16 residues. J gave up 5 bases and V 2 bases, and 8 bases lay outside the gene matches.

This rearrangement joins TRBV28 to TRBJ2-5; D unclear. Germline V gene sequence: CDR1 MDHEN, CDR2 SYDVKM. The CDR3 totals 12 residues. V was cut by 5 bases and J by 2 bases, with 6 bases left in between. The CDR3 DNA reads TGTGCCAGCAGTGGGCTTCAAGAGACCCAGTACTTC. As protein: CASSGLQETQYF.

The chain has TRBV5-1 and TRBJ1-5; 7 positions match TRBD1. The V gene's germline CDR1 is SGHRS and CDR2 YFSETQ. There are 14 residues in the CDR3. After removal of 2 bases from V and 15 bases from J, the junction contained 14 bases not matched to a gene. In DNA, the CDR3 is TGCGCCAGCAGCTTCGAGACAGGGTCCCCCTGGCTGCATTTT. It specifies CASSFETGSPWLHF.

The chain employs TRBV10-3 and TRBJ1-5; D call uncertain. The CDR3 has 16 residues. Per the germline V gene, CDR1 is ENHRY and CDR2 is SYGVKD. Trimming left V 0 bases short and J 3 bases short, with 12 bases between. The chain's CDR3 is CAISESGRRPNQPQHF. CDR3 nucleotide sequence: TGTGCCATCAGTGAGTCGGGGAGACGCCCCAATCAGCCCCAGCATTTT.

The chain has TRBV7-9 and TRBJ2-3; 14 bases map to TRBD2. This CDR3 spans 18 amino acids. V trimming: 5 bases; J trimming: 3 bases; junction bases outside the gene matches: 10. CDR1 and CDR2 (germline): SEHNR, FQNEAQ (reference sequence). As DNA, the CDR3 is TGTGCCAGCAGCCCCGGGACTAGCGGGGGAGTGGGGACAGATACGCAGTATTTT. It yields the protein CASSPGTSGGVGTDTQYF.

The gene calls are TRBV28 and TRBJ1-1; possibly TRBD1 for D (5 bases). The germline V gene has CDR1 MDHEN and CDR2 SYDVKM. V lost 4 bases to trimming and J lost 3 bases, with 21 bases between them. The length of the CDR3 is 17 residues. CDR3 in amino acids: CASSSHSLRQTDTEAFF. The CDR3 DNA reads TGTGCCAGCAGTTCCCATAGCCTCCGACAGACAGACACTGAAGCTTTCTTT.

The chain joins TRBV2 to TRBJ2-5; D ambiguous. V was shortened by 1 base and J by 4 bases, with 10 bases between the two germline ends. The CDR3 runs to 14 residues. CDR1 is SNHLY and CDR2 is FYNNEI in the germline V gene. CDR3 loop: CASSEGRSVETQYF. CDR3 coding DNA: TGTGCCAGCAGTGAAGGGCGCAGCGTAGAGACCCAGTACTTC. Based on the CDR3 plus reference TRBV2 and TRBJ2-5, the full variable domain is EPEVTQTPSHQVTQMGQEVILRCVPISNHLYFYWYRQILGQKVEFLVSFYNNEISEKSEIFDDQFSVERPDGSNFTLKIRSTKLEDSAMYFCASSEGRSVETQYFGPGTRLLVL.

The table lists this clone with a count of one. The chain has TRBV11-3 and TRBJ2-3; 8 bases are shared with TRBD2. Germline-derived CDR1 and CDR2 are SGHNT and YENEEA. The V gene end was trimmed by 1 base and the J gene end by 4 bases; junction bases not matched to a gene: 7. There are 16 residues in the CDR3. As DNA, the CDR3 is TGTGCCAGCAGCTTAGCACGGGCGGGAGGACCAGATACGCAGTATTTT. Its translation: CASSLARAGGPDTQYF.

V gene TRBV6-6 combines with J gene TRBJ2-1; 12 positions match TRBD2. Germline V gives CDR1 MNHNY, CDR2 SVGAGI (reference sequence). The V segment lost 5 bases and the J segment 0 bases; nucleotides outside the gene matches: 2. The CDR3 contains 16 residues. The CDR3 nucleotides are TGTGCCAGCAGTAGGACTAGCGGGACCTCCTACAATGAGCAGTTCTTC. Protein: CASSRTSGTSYNEQFF.

This clone was detected only a few times. The genes are TRBV4-1 and TRBJ2-1; 12 bases align to TRBD2. There are 15 residues in the CDR3. Germline V gene data show CDR1 as MGHRA and CDR2 as YSYEKL. Trimming cost V 3 bases and J 9 bases; bases outside gene matches: 6. CDR3 coding DNA: TGCGCCAGCAGCCACCTACTAGCGGGGGGACTTGAGCAGTTCTTC. It codes for CASSHLLAGGLEQFF.

The chain carries TRBV28 and TRBJ1-4, with D hard to call. CDR1 MDHEN and CDR2 SYDVKM come from the germline V gene. CDR3 length: 13 residues. The V and J ends lost 7 bases and 8 bases respectively, with 14 bases between them. In DNA, the CDR3 is TGTGCCAGCACTTCCACGGGATTGGAAAAACTGTTTTTT. Encoded protein: CASTSTGLEKLFF.

The genes are TRBV28 and TRBJ1-3; D is perhaps TRBD1 (5 bases). V was clipped by 6 bases and J by 1 base, with 10 bases between them. Germline V gene data show CDR1 as MDHEN and CDR2 as SYDVKM. The CDR3 has 14 residues. The CDR3 region is CASSSPGSGNTIYF. The CDR3 DNA sequence: TGTGCCAGCAGCTCCCCAGGGTCTGGAAACACCATATATTTT.

V gene TRBV27 combines with J gene TRBJ1-5; TRBD1 matches 7 bases. Trimming at V came to 10 bases and at J to 5 bases, leaving 2 bases not matched to a gene. The CDR3 spans 11 residues. Germline lookup yields CDR1 MNHEY and CDR2 SMNVEV (reference sequence). As DNA, the CDR3 is TGTGCCACCCAGGGGGATCAGCCCCAGCATTTT. Residues: CATQGDQPQHF.

V is TRBV7-9 and J is TRBJ2-5, with D tentatively TRBD2 (6 bases). CDR1 is SEHNR, CDR2 FQNEAQ, per germline (reference sequence). V lost 1 base and J lost 4, with 10 bases in between. The CDR3 covers 14 residues. CDR3 nucleotides: TGTGCCAGCAGCTTAGGCCAGCGGGTAGAGACCCAGTACTTC. It translates to CASSLGQRVETQYF.

V and J are TRBV25-1 and TRBJ1-1; 7 bases are a match to TRBD1. This CDR3 comprises 15 residues. Germline loops: CDR1 MGHDK, CDR2 SYGVNS. J lost 3 bases, V lost 5 bases, and 9 bases had no gene match. DNA of the CDR3: TGTGCCAGCAGTCGCCAGGGGGTCGGATACACTGAAGCTTTCTTT. Residues: CASSRQGVGYTEAFF.

This chain uses TRBV28 with TRBJ2-1; TRBD2 might be the D (5 bases). The CDR3 is 12 residues long. The V gene lost 7 bases and the J gene lost 7 bases, with 11 bases spanning the gap. CDR1 is MDHEN, CDR2 SYDVKM, per germline. CDR3 protein: CASNEGENEQFF. For the CDR3, the DNA is TGTGCCAGCAATGAGGGAGAGAATGAGCAGTTCTTC.

This chain uses TRBV27 with TRBJ2-7; tentative D call: TRBD1 (6 bases). CDR1 is MNHEY and CDR2 is SMNVEV in the germline V gene (reference sequence). V gave up 2 bases and J gave up 2 bases, with 13 bases separating them. The CDR3 is 15 amino acids. The CDR3, as DNA: TGTGCCAGCAGTTTAACCCAGGGACAAACCTACGAGCAGTACTTC. Protein: CASSLTQGQTYEQYF.

This clone was recorded once. The V call is TRBV6-4, the J call TRBJ2-1; TRBD1 aligns across 8 bases. The CDR3 has 18 residues. Germline loops: CDR1 MRHNA, CDR2 SNTAGT. Trimming cost V 1 base and J 0 bases; bases outside gene matches: 8. The CDR3 DNA sequence: TGTGCCAGCAGTGACTTCGGGACAGGCCAGAGCTCCTACAATGAGCAGTTCTTC. Amino acids: CASSDFGTGQSSYNEQFF.

The J gene is TRBJ1-2, the V gene TRBV6-1; D call uncertain. V was pared by 7 bases and J by 4 bases, with 16 bases between. Per the germline V gene, CDR1 is MNHNS and CDR2 is SASEGT. CDR3 length: 14 residues. This CDR3 reads CASIFTGPRYGYTF. For the CDR3, the DNA is TGTGCCAGCATATTTACCGGTCCCCGCTATGGCTACACCTTC.

This clone was seen only once. One junction end disagrees with the germline gene, perhaps due to a read error. The CDR3 region has the DNA TGTGCTAGCAGCTTAGGGACCCCGACTAGCGGATCCTCCTACGAGCAGTACTTC. This translates into CASSLGTPTSGSSYEQYF. The V call is TRBV7-7, the J call TRBJ2-7; TRBD2 matches 9 bases. Germline V CDR1 and CDR2: SSHAT, FNYEAQ (reference sequence). The CDR3 consists of 18 residues.

The chain links TRBV11-2 to TRBJ2-3; D perhaps matches TRBD1 (5 bases). The CDR3 extends over 14 amino acids. Germline V gene sequence: CDR1 SGHAT, CDR2 FQNNGV. The ends were cut back, 6 bases at V and 4 bases at J, with 14 bases in the middle. CDR3 bases: TGTGCCAGCAGTCACCGGACACCCCCAGATACGCAGTATTTT. Translating gives CASSHRTPPDTQYF.

V gene TRBV5-4 combines with J gene TRBJ1-1; 9 bases align to TRBD1. After removal of 4 bases from V and 4 bases from J, the junction contained 5 bases not matched to a gene. This CDR3 has 14 amino acids. CDR1 SGHNT and CDR2 YYREEE come from the germline V gene (reference sequence). CDR3 protein: CASSRGTGRTEAFF. The CDR3 bases are TGTGCCAGCAGCCGAGGGACAGGGCGCACTGAAGCTTTCTTT.

The chain joins TRBV27 to TRBJ2-7, with 9 nucleotides matching TRBD2. The CDR3 is 13 residues long. Germline CDR1 reads MNHEY; CDR2 reads SMNVEV (reference sequence). The ends lost 6 bases at V and 2 bases at J; junction bases unmatched: 2. The CDR3 DNA reads TGTGCCAGCAGCAGGACTAGCGCCTACGAGCAGTACTTC. Translating it yields CASSRTSAYEQYF.